These T cell receptor beta chains were read from a single sample in a study of CXCR3-negative and CXCR3-positive naive CD8 T cells. TCRdb re-called the 5' RACE reads and gives one entry per CDR3 protein, without DNA. Its listing shows some 130,000 distinct CDR3 sequences. The sequenced sample consisted of naive CXCR3- CD8+ T cells from blood. Every receptor here comes from a human donor in good health. Some clones in this sample may be carry-over from other donors' samples. CDR3s include the opening cysteine and the closing phenylalanine or tryptophan. Fields, in order: V gene, J gene, CDR3 protein.

TRBV7-9	TRBJ2-5	CASSIPQGRTEETQYF
TRBV29-1	TRBJ2-7	CSVEDGSYEQYF
TRBV7-6	TRBJ2-2	CASSWMDRGNTGELFF
TRBV5-1	TRBJ2-7	CASSGVDSSYEQYF
TRBV7-9	TRBJ1-2	CASSLAQGADGYTF
TRBV12-3/TRBV12-4	TRBJ2-3	CASSLASGQGLDTQYF
TRBV7-8	TRBJ2-3	CASSSWAVTDTQYF
TRBV9	TRBJ2-1	CASSPQWSVHEQFF
TRBV14	TRBJ2-7	CASSPWGTSGYSSYEQYF
TRBV29-1	TRBJ2-7	CSVTQGGYEQYF
TRBV7-8	TRBJ1-2	CASSLVAGGQDGYTF
TRBV15	TRBJ1-1	CATSRDSGGTEAFF
TRBV11-2	TRBJ2-1	CAINSGGGPLGNEQFF
TRBV4-2	TRBJ2-7	CASSQTSGSSYEQYF
TRBV29-1	TRBJ2-7	CSVEGIAGENEQYF
TRBV29-1	TRBJ2-7	CSVRQGPYEQYF
TRBV29-1	TRBJ2-5	CSVRLGGPGETQYF
TRBV6-2/TRBV6-3	TRBJ2-2	CASSKTPGTGILVGELFF
TRBV11-2	TRBJ2-4	CASSLGTGPGAIQYF
TRBV7-9	TRBJ2-3	CASRTTSLGASAPDRQYF
TRBV20-1	TRBJ2-3	CSASLAGRTDTQYF
TRBV12-3/TRBV12-4	TRBJ2-1	CASRDGRGHEQFF
TRBV15	TRBJ1-2	CATRGIQVGLQYGYTF
TRBV20-1	TRBJ2-1	CSDKHKDRGRLRTTNDEQFF